This TCR beta chain comes out of a study of blood T cell repertoires in COVID-19 (TCRdb year 2020). As for the study more broadly: Samples from collaborators originated in the United States, Italy and Spain and spanned both the acute and convalescent phases of COVID-19. Nearly every sample came with metadata listing a de-identified subject ID, COVID-19 status, age in years and sex. The repertoires were made available in a free public database intended to serve as a resource for research on the immune response to SARS-CoV-2. Samples were obtained from the ongoing ImmuneRACE study (first 160 participants) and from some 1,200 subjects provided by 6 global collaborators. Subjects who had been exposed to COVID-19, were actively infected with it, or had recovered from it provided the deeply sampled blood TCRbeta repertoires that made up the dataset. The prospective study material was composed of cDNA or gDNA derived from T cells, B-cell-depleted T cells, or PBMCs. Where available, HLA class I and class II types were taken from metadata supplied by the sample provider and were not determined by assay-based typing. What the authors observed across the whole study: Clinical and demographic metadata were provided uncurated, with the amount varying by source and participant.

V is pruned by 6 bases and J by 6 bases, leaving 4 bases of the junction without a gene match. CDR1 and CDR2, looked up from the germline V gene, are SGHTA and FQGTGA. Including cysteine and phenylalanine, the CDR3 has 12 amino acids. Only the CDR3 portion is preserved as DNA: 36 bases, with reading frame beginning at the first base. Only a few counts were recorded for this clone. Its cognate antigen has yet to be identified. No much larger clone exists at a distance of one base, and base qualities are not known. TCRbeta CDR3 regions were amplified from genomic DNA by means of the immunoSEQ Assay, a bias-controlled multiplex PCR. The study's processing was this. The number of nucleated cells in each sample was estimated from the amplification of reference gene primers within the assay. Sequence reads were collapsed and filtered to measure the absolute abundance of every unique TCRbeta CDR3 rearrangement. Productive Simpson clonality was computed per sample as the square root of Simpson's diversity index over productive rearrangements. TCRdb took this table from immuneACCESS and kept in-frame rearrangements with V and J called. Such tables lack part of the clones; where checked against another copy, unresolved V genes explain under half of the gap, and the rest is unexplained. V and J calls and clone size are those listed in that table; D and trimming were worked out from the DNA. The sample profile shows approximately 100,000 clones; 60% to 85% of them were found once. The ten largest account for more than 5% of the sample.

One collaborating source in Seattle enrolled patients during active infection and followed them longitudinally through the course of disease. Each collaborating institution followed its own protocols to collect whole blood in K2EDTA tubes. Collaborator samples were shipped for TCRbeta analysis as frozen whole blood, isolated PBMCs, or DNA extracted from either sample type. This chain is built from TRBV7-3 and TRBJ1-1, and 7 bases in between align with TRBD1. Specimen: peripheral blood. This clonotype originated in a man aged 80 or over with COVID-19, enrolled during active disease. The CDR3 is CASSRDRAEAFF. The DNA sequence reads TGTGCCAGCAGTCGGGACAGAGCTGAAGCTTTCTTT.